This section outlines one TCR beta chain sequence together with its context. Antigen: not known. Primers for the PCR totalled 60 Vbeta and 13 Jbeta. The protocol was immunoSEQ multiplex PCR, while the TCRdb copy is restricted to in-frame clones and leaves out a portion. The data contain about 130,000 clones, around 9% of them singletons. This entry comes from a study of cytomegalovirus exposure and HLA in healthy donors. Study results and caveats: According to a later analysis, donors in an Asian-associated ancestry cluster reportedly had fewer N-insertions than the approximately 720-donor mean. Rarity held for most TCR sequences, but there were some public TCRs that occurred in many donors.

V was clipped by 3 bases and J by 4 bases, with 13 bases between them. This CDR3 is 16 amino acids long. Germline V gene sequence: CDR1 MNHNS, CDR2 SASEGT. The sequence came from a man aged 35 to 55 in good health and CMV-seronegative. The chain has TRBV6-1 and TRBJ1-6; D is possibly TRBD1 (5 bases). The sample consisted of PBMCs. The CDR3 nucleotides are TGTGCCAGCAGTGAGTTACAACAGGTTTATAATTCACCCCTCCACTTT. It yields the protein CASSELQQVYNSPLHF.